Shown below are 22 T cell receptor beta chains from a single sample sequenced in a study of CD8 T cells in Susac syndrome. It was with random hexamers that about 0.45 to 1 ug RNA was reverse transcribed. TCRdb re-called the immunoSEQ multiplex PCR reads with MiXCR, one entry per CDR3 protein. The sample shows 130,000 or so distinct CDR3 sequences, about 95% of them seen only once. Material for sequencing was CD4+ T cells from PBMCs. The receptors shown here come from a human donor with multiple sclerosis.

The chain is built from TRBV3-1 and TRBJ1-2; 7 bases are a match to TRBD1. This CDR3 is built from 15 residues. Trimming took 3 bases from V and 2 from J; bases not matched to a gene: 6. From germline, CDR1 is LGHDT and CDR2 YNNKEL (reference sequence). CDR3 sequence: CASSHGYRGNYGYTF. For the CDR3, the DNA is TGTGCCAGCAGCCACGGATACAGGGGAAACTATGGCTACACCTTC.

The V call is TRBV20-1, the J call TRBJ2-7, with TRBD2 identical over 7 bases. Germline V gene lookup returns CDR1 DFQATT and CDR2 SNEGSKA (reference sequence). The V segment lost 6 bases and the J segment 0 bases; nucleotides outside the gene matches: 8. The CDR3 spans 14 residues. This chain's CDR3 is CSAQLAISSYEQYF. Here the CDR3 DNA reads TGCAGTGCCCAACTAGCGATAAGCTCCTACGAGCAGTACTTC.

This chain joins TRBV10-3 and TRBJ2-7, with TRBD2 identical over 7 bases. J gave up 3 bases and V 5 bases, and 10 bases lay outside the gene matches. The CDR3 is 15 amino acids. Germline CDR1 reads ENHRY; CDR2 reads SYGVKD. In DNA form, the CDR3 reads TGTGCCATCAGTACGACTAGCCGAAGTTTCTACGAGCAGTACTTC. Protein sequence: CAISTTSRSFYEQYF.

The chain has TRBV28 and TRBJ1-5, with 7 bases lining up with TRBD1. With V trimmed by 6 bases and J by 0 bases, 5 bases remained unmatched. CDR1 is MDHEN and CDR2 is SYDVKM in the germline V gene. The CDR3 extends over 15 amino acids. CDR3 region: CASRLQGFSNQPQHF. The CDR3 nucleotides are TGTGCCAGCAGATTACAGGGGTTTAGCAATCAGCCCCAGCATTTT.

This clonotype has just a few counts. This chain joins TRBV30 and TRBJ1-1; D perhaps matches TRBD1 (5 bases). The V and J ends lost 0 bases and 0 bases respectively, with 5 bases between them. Germline loops: CDR1 GTSNPN, CDR2 SVGIG (reference sequence). The length of the CDR3 is 13 residues. The CDR3 DNA reads as TGTGCCTGGAGTGTAGGGGTGAACACTGAAGCTTTCTTT. Its protein is CAWSVGVNTEAFF.

CDR3 nucleotide sequence: TGTGCCAGCAGTTCCTACGCTAGCACAGATACGCAGTATTTT. This gives the protein CASSSYASTDTQYF. This chain joins TRBV28 and TRBJ2-3, with unresolved D. The germline V and J ends were trimmed by 4 bases and 0 bases, with 8 bases remaining between them. The CDR3 runs 14 residues. Looked up from germline, CDR1 is MDHEN and CDR2 is SYDVKM. Combining the CDR3 with reference TRBV28 and TRBJ2-3 gives the whole variable domain DVKVTQSSRYLVKRTGEKVFLECVQDMDHENMFWYRQDPGLGLRLIYFSYDVKMKEKGDIPEGYSVSREKKERFSLILESASTNQTSMYLCASSSYASTDTQYFGPGTRLTVL.

This clonotype was found once. The chain links TRBV12-3 or TRBV12-4 to TRBJ1-1; no clear D. The CDR3 runs 11 residues. Trimming shortened V by 3 bases and J by 4 bases, and 3 bases separated the two germline ends. This CDR3 reads CASSLITEAFF. The CDR3 DNA reads as TGTGCCAGCAGTTTGATCACTGAAGCTTTCTTT.

The J gene is TRBJ2-5, the V gene TRBV20-1; 7 nucleotides match TRBD2. Trimming at V came to 3 bases and at J to 0 bases, leaving 4 bases not matched to a gene. CDR1 is DFQATT and CDR2 is SNEGSKA in the germline V gene (reference sequence). The CDR3 covers 14 residues. CDR3 loop: CSASRLAYQETQYF. The CDR3 DNA is TGCAGTGCTAGCCGACTAGCTTACCAAGAGACCCAGTACTTC.

The chain has TRBV5-4 and TRBJ2-2, with 13 nucleotides matching TRBD2. The V gene end was trimmed by 3 bases and the J gene end by 6 bases; junction bases not matched to a gene: 5. The CDR3 is made up of 16 amino acids. Germline CDR1 SGHNT, CDR2 YYREEE (reference sequence). CDR3: CASSSTSGRFSGELFF. The DNA of the CDR3 is TGTGCCAGCAGCTCGACTAGCGGGAGGTTTTCCGGGGAGCTGTTTTTT.

The rearrangement uses TRBV19 and TRBJ2-7; 12 bases line up with TRBD1. V lost 9 bases, J lost 7 bases, and 4 bases stayed unmatched. From germline, CDR1 is LNHDA and CDR2 SQIVND (reference sequence). The CDR3 is made up of 12 amino acids. CDR3 coding DNA: TGTGCCAGCCGGGACAGGGGGCATGAGCAGTACTTC. Translated, it gives CASRDRGHEQYF.

The chain combines TRBV3-1 with TRBJ2-7; TRBD2 aligns across 8 bases. The CDR3 has 13 amino acids. CDR1 is LGHDT and CDR2 is YNNKEL in the germline V gene (reference sequence). J gave up 3 bases and V 5 bases, and 3 bases lay outside the gene matches. In nucleotides, the CDR3 is TGTGCCAGCAGCTGGGCGGGAGGCTACGAGCAGTACTTC. Protein: CASSWAGGYEQYF.

This rearrangement joins TRBV7-2 to TRBJ1-1; maybe TRBD1 (5 bases). The V end lost 5 bases, the J end lost 2 bases, and 15 bases lay between the germline ends. The germline V gene encodes CDR1 SGHTA and CDR2 FQGNSA. This CDR3 is built from 15 residues. CDR3 DNA: TGTGCCAGCAGCCTCCAGGGCAAGGCAAACACTGAAGCTTTCTTT. This translates into CASSLQGKANTEAFF.

This rearrangement joins TRBV29-1 to TRBJ1-2, with TRBD1 matching over 7 bases. The trim removed 5 bases at V and 6 bases at J, leaving 9 bases unmatched. The germline V gene encodes CDR1 SQVTM and CDR2 ANQGSEA. This CDR3 is built from 13 residues. CDR3 DNA: TGCAGCGTTCGGACCGACAGGGACCATGGCTACACCTTC. Its translation is CSVRTDRDHGYTF. Full variable domain (missing parts from reference TRBV29-1 and TRBJ1-2): SAVISQKPSRDICQRGTSLTIQCQVDSQVTMMFWYRQQPGQSLTLIATANQGSEATYESGFVIDKFPISRPNLTFSTLTVSNMSPEDSSIYLCSVRTDRDHGYTFGSGTRLTVV.

The chain carries TRBV20-1 and TRBJ1-2, with D possibly TRBD1 on 6 matching bases. Germline-derived CDR1 and CDR2 are DFQATT and SNEGSKA (reference sequence). This CDR3 is 12 amino acids long. Trimming pared 5 bases from V and 4 bases from J, leaving 11 bases between. The CDR3 loop is CSAPRDTYGYTF. In DNA form, the CDR3 reads TGCAGTGCTCCCCGGGACACCTATGGCTACACCTTC.

The chain recombines TRBV28 with TRBJ1-1; D uncertain. V dropped 7 bases and J dropped 5 bases, with 17 bases sitting between them. In germline, CDR1 is MDHEN, CDR2 SYDVKM. CDR3 size: 14 residues. In nucleotides, the CDR3 is TGTGCCAGCACCCAAGCAGCCGGCATTACTGAAGCTTTCTTT. Its protein product is CASTQAAGITEAFF.

V gene TRBV7-8 combines with J gene TRBJ1-1, with a weak D call TRBD1 (5 bases). The CDR3 extends over 16 amino acids. Trimming shortened V by 2 bases and J by 1 base, and 14 bases separated the two germline ends. Per germline, CDR1 SGHVS and CDR2 FQNEAQ. The CDR3 DNA reads TGTGCCAGCAGCTTAACCCCGGGACCGGAGAACACTGAAGCTTTCTTT. This sequence encodes CASSLTPGPENTEAFF.

The CDR3 loop is CASSSQGAVNQPQHF. DNA for the CDR3: TGTGCCAGCAGTTCCCAGGGGGCCGTCAATCAGCCCCAGCATTTT. The chain recombines TRBV12-3 or TRBV12-4 with TRBJ1-5; 8 bases match TRBD1. J gave up 3 bases and V 4 bases, and 5 bases lay outside the gene matches. This CDR3 has 15 residues.

The chain carries TRBV27 and TRBJ2-4; D is undetermined. The ends were cut back, 6 bases at V and 1 base at J, with 19 bases in the middle. This CDR3 spans 17 amino acids. Germline values: CDR1 MNHEY, CDR2 SMNVEV (reference sequence). CDR3 coding DNA: TGTGCCAGCAGCCCCGGGTACAGCGCCCGGGCCAAAAACATTCAGTACTTC. Its translation: CASSPGYSARAKNIQYF.

The genes are TRBV11-1 and TRBJ2-1; 14 nucleotides agree with TRBD2. J was trimmed by 4 bases and V by 3 bases; bases with no gene match: 2. In germline, CDR1 is SGHAT, CDR2 FQDESV (reference sequence). The CDR3 has 16 residues. CDR3: CASSLRLAGGYNEQFF. CDR3 nucleotide sequence: TGTGCCAGCAGCTTGAGACTAGCGGGAGGGTACAATGAGCAGTTCTTC. Combining the CDR3 with reference TRBV11-1 and TRBJ2-1 gives the whole variable domain EAEVAQSPRYKITEKSQAVAFWCDPISGHATLYWYRQILGQGPELLVQFQDESVVDDSQLPKDRFSAERLKGVDSTLKIQPAELGDSAMYLCASSLRLAGGYNEQFFGPGTRLTVL.

CDR3 residues: CASSTAEGFTEAFF. DNA for the CDR3: TGTGCCAGCAGTACCGCGGAAGGGTTCACTGAAGCTTTCTTT. The chain recombines TRBV7-8 with TRBJ1-1; D is ambiguous. The V end lost 6 bases, the J end lost 4 bases, and 15 bases lay between the germline ends. This CDR3 has 14 residues. Germline V gene lookup returns CDR1 SGHVS and CDR2 FQNEAQ.

The chain uses TRBV20-1 and TRBJ1-3, with TRBD1 matching over 8 bases. With V trimmed by 3 bases and J by 6 bases, 10 bases remained unmatched. Germline CDR1 and CDR2: DFQATT and SNEGSKA (reference sequence). The CDR3 spans 15 residues. In DNA, the CDR3 is TGCAGTGCTAGCCCCACAGGGGGAAGAGAAAACACCATATATTTT. Protein product: CSASPTGGRENTIYF.

This sequence joins TRBV29-1 and TRBJ1-1; D is undetermined. This CDR3 comprises 13 residues. CDR1 and CDR2 (germline): SQVTM, ANQGSEA. The V gene lost 4 bases and the J gene lost 0 bases, with 9 bases spanning the gap. DNA of the CDR3: TGCAGCGTTGGAGTGGTGATGAACACTGAAGCTTTCTTT. Amino acids: CSVGVVMNTEAFF.